The rows below give T cell receptor beta chains drawn from one sample of a study of T cell responses to AZD1222 COVID-19 vaccine. Clones were sequenced by immunoSEQ multiplex PCR, and TCRdb holds only the in-frame ones, with some missing. This sample has 130,000 to 150,000 clones, with 82% found just once. The sequenced sample was peripheral blood, obtained on day 0 of MenACWY control vaccination. Receptors originate from an adult in good health. The CDR3 runs from the conserved cysteine through the conserved F or W. The D gene is left open where the match is weak. Part of the rows lack a size; the others show once, few, many or a class for expanded clones.

j_call: TRBJ1-5
v_call: TRBV19
clone_size: once
d_call: -
cdr3_nt: TGTGCCAGTAGTATACGAGGGGACGGCAATCAGCCCCAGCATTTT
cdr3_aa: CASSIRGDGNQPQHF

j_call: TRBJ2-1
v_call: TRBV4-1
clone_size: -
d_call: TRBD2
cdr3_nt: TGCGCCAGCAGCCAGGCCTCGGGACTAGATTTTTACAATGAGCAGTTCTTC
cdr3_aa: CASSQASGLDFYNEQFF

j_call: TRBJ2-7
v_call: TRBV5-1
clone_size: few
d_call: -
cdr3_nt: TGCGCCAGCAGCTTGGGATCGGGGGACGGCTCCTACGAGCAGTACTTC
cdr3_aa: CASSLGSGDGSYEQYF

j_call: TRBJ2-1
v_call: TRBV4-1
clone_size: -
d_call: -
cdr3_nt: TGCGCCAGCAGCCTCCAGAGGGGTTCCTACAATGAGCAGTTCTTC
cdr3_aa: CASSLQRGSYNEQFF

j_call: TRBJ1-1
v_call: TRBV6-1
clone_size: -
d_call: -
cdr3_nt: TGTGCCAGCAGTGGTGGGTCGACAGGACGGTCGACTGAAGCTTTCTTT
cdr3_aa: CASSGGSTGRSTEAFF

j_call: TRBJ1-4
v_call: TRBV18
clone_size: -
d_call: -
cdr3_nt: TGTGCCAGCTCACCATCTACCGACATCAGGATGACGATAGCTACTGAAAAACTGTTTTTT
cdr3_aa: CASSPSTDIRMTIATEKLFF

j_call: TRBJ2-3
v_call: TRBV9
clone_size: once
d_call: -
cdr3_nt: TGTGCCAGCAGCGTAGCGTCAGAACACAGTATGCAGTATTTT
cdr3_aa: CASSVASEHSMQYF

j_call: TRBJ2-1
v_call: TRBV24-1
clone_size: -
d_call: -
cdr3_nt: TGTGCCACCAGTGATTTGAACCCGGCAGGGATTACCTACAATGAGCAGTTCTTC
cdr3_aa: CATSDLNPAGITYNEQFF

j_call: TRBJ1-2
v_call: TRBV28
clone_size: -
d_call: -
cdr3_nt: TGTGCCAGCAGTTGGCAGAAGTATGGCTACACCTTC
cdr3_aa: CASSWQKYGYTF

j_call: TRBJ1-2
v_call: TRBV2
clone_size: -
d_call: TRBD1
cdr3_nt: TGTGCCAGCAGTCCTCATCCGACAGGGACAGATGGCTACACCTTC
cdr3_aa: CASSPHPTGTDGYTF

j_call: TRBJ1-5
v_call: TRBV27
clone_size: -
d_call: -
cdr3_nt: TGTGCCAGCAGTCCCCAGGGATTCAATCAGCCCCAGCATTTT
cdr3_aa: CASSPQGFNQPQHF

j_call: TRBJ1-1
v_call: TRBV30
clone_size: -
d_call: -
cdr3_nt: TGTGCCTGGAGTGTACCGGACAGAAACACTGAAGCTTTCTTT
cdr3_aa: CAWSVPDRNTEAFF

j_call: TRBJ1-5
v_call: TRBV19
clone_size: -
d_call: TRBD1
cdr3_nt: TGTGCCAGTAGATGGACAGGGTGGGATCAGCCCCAGCATTTT
cdr3_aa: CASRWTGWDQPQHF

j_call: TRBJ2-2
v_call: TRBV19
clone_size: -
d_call: TRBD2
cdr3_nt: TGTGCCAGTAGTCTCTTCGGACTAGCGGGGATAAGGACCGGGGAGCTGTTTTTT
cdr3_aa: CASSLFGLAGIRTGELFF

j_call: TRBJ1-1
v_call: TRBV13
clone_size: -
d_call: TRBD1
cdr3_nt: TGTGCCAGCAGCCTGGGACAGGGGGCGACCACTGAAGCTTTCTTT
cdr3_aa: CASSLGQGATTEAFF

j_call: TRBJ1-6
v_call: TRBV9
clone_size: -
d_call: -
cdr3_nt: TGTGCCAGCAGCGTACAGGTGGGCAATTCACCCCTCCACTTT
cdr3_aa: CASSVQVGNSPLHF

j_call: TRBJ2-5
v_call: TRBV7-7
clone_size: -
d_call: TRBD2
cdr3_nt: TGTGCCAGCAGCTTAGGGGGACTAGCAAAAGAGACCCAGTACTTC
cdr3_aa: CASSLGGLAKETQYF